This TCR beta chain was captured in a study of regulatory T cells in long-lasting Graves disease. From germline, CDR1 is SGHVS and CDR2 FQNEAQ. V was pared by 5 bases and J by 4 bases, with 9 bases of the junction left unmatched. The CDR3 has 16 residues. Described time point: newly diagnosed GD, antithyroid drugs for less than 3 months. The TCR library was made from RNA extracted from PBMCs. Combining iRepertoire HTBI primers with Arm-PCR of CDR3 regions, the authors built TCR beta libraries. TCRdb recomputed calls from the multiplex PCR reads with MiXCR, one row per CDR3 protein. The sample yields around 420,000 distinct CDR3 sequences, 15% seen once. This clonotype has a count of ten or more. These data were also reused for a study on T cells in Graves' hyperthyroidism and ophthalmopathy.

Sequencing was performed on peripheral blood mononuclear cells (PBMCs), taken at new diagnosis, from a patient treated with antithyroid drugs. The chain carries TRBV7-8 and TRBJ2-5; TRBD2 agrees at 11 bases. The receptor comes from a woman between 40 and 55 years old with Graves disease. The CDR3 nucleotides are TGTGCCAGCAGCGTAACAGTAGCGGGAGGGCCAGAGACCCAGTACTTC. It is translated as CASSVTVAGGPETQYF.